This T cell receptor beta chain was sequenced during a study of control samples from healthy donors and cancer patients. This clone was counted a single time. The repertoire was sequenced with immunoSEQ multiplex PCR; TCRdb's copy has only in-frame clones and lacks some. The data contain around 80,000 clones, 87% of them singletons. Germline values: CDR1 SGHVS, CDR2 FQNEAQ. With V trimmed by 3 bases and J by 8 bases, 11 bases remained unmatched. The CDR3 totals 15 residues. Sequenced: blood. The sequence was collected from a middle-aged man in good health. The rearrangement joins TRBV7-8 to TRBJ1-2; 8 bases align to TRBD1. The CDR3 DNA is TGTGCCAGCAGCTTGTGGGACAGGTCAGAGGAGGGCTACACCTTC. It encodes CASSLWDRSEEGYTF. Supplemented by reference TRBV7-8 and TRBJ1-2, the full variable domain reads GAGVSQSPRYKVAKRGQDVALRCDPISGHVSLFWYQQALGQGPEFLTYFQNEAQLDKSGLPSDRFFAERPEGSVSTLKIQRTQQEDSAVYLCASSLWDRSEEGYTFGSGTRLTVV.